These 30 T cell receptor beta chains were all obtained from the same sample, sequenced in a study of prognosis after radiotherapy for stage I lung cancer. Using two-round multiplex PCR, the authors amplified TCR beta CDR3 from genomic DNA. Amplification in first-round PCR relied on primers specific to each TRBV and TRBJ gene. TCRdb recomputed calls from the multiplex PCR reads with MiXCR, one row per CDR3 protein. The table shows around 30,000 distinct CDR3 sequences, with 30% to 40% occurring only once. The specimen was PBMCs, collected before or after stereotactic body radiation therapy (not recorded which). The receptor source for this set is a donor over 45 with non-small cell lung cancer.

This chain connects TRBV2 to TRBJ1-2; no clear D gene. Trimming stripped 1 base from V and 0 bases from J, with 9 bases between. The CDR3 extends over 15 amino acids. CDR1 and CDR2 from the germline V gene are SNHLY and FYNNEI. The CDR3 loop is CASSEEAGPNYGYTF. In DNA form, the CDR3 reads TGTGCCAGCAGTGAAGAGGCGGGTCCTAACTATGGCTACACCTTC. Using reference TRBV2 and TRBJ1-2 for the parts outside the CDR3, the full variable domain is EPEVTQTPSHQVTQMGQEVILRCVPISNHLYFYWYRQILGQKVEFLVSFYNNEISEKSEIFDDQFSVERPDGSNFTLKIRSTKLEDSAMYFCASSEEAGPNYGYTFGSGTRLTVV.

The sample holds a few counts of this clonotype. Since a far larger clone is one base different, this is likely a read error. The chain couples TRBV6-9 to TRBJ1-2; D is perhaps TRBD1 (6 bases). The CDR3 runs to 14 residues. The V gene lost 4 bases and the J gene lost 9 bases, with 18 bases spanning the gap. CDR1 MNHGY and CDR2 SVAAGI come from the germline V gene. CDR3 bases: TGTGCCAGCAGTTCTCTCCCGGGGGGCGGGTGCTACACCTTC. Its translation: CASSSLPGGGCYTF.

This clonotype was picked up many times. V usage is TRBV6-1 and J usage is TRBJ2-1; possibly TRBD1 or TRBD2 for D (5 bases each). Trimming removed 8 bases from V and 9 bases from J, with 17 bases in between. The V gene's germline CDR1 is MNHNS and CDR2 SASEGT. The CDR3 has 13 amino acids. The CDR3 bases are TGTGCCAGCCGCCCAGAGGGGCATCGTGAGCAGTTCTTC. Translation: CASRPEGHREQFF.

This clonotype was counted ten times or more. The rearrangement joins TRBV12-3 or TRBV12-4 to TRBJ1-5, with a weak D call TRBD1 (5 bases). The CDR3 covers 13 residues. The V gene lost 6 bases and the J gene lost 7 bases, with 13 bases spanning the gap. DNA for the CDR3: TGTGCCAGCAGCCCTGACAGAGCCCAGCCCCAGCATTTT. Amino acid sequence: CASSPDRAQPQHF.

This clonotype was seen at least ten times. The J gene is TRBJ1-1, the V gene TRBV28, with D unclear. CDR1 MDHEN and CDR2 SYDVKM come from the germline V gene. Between the trimmed V and J ends, which lost 6 bases and 3 bases, there was a span of 14 bases. The CDR3 is made up of 14 amino acids. The CDR3 reads CASRRAPQHTEAFF. Written as DNA, the CDR3 is TGTGCCAGCAGGAGGGCCCCCCAACACACTGAAGCTTTCTTT.

The chain couples TRBV5-1 to TRBJ2-3; 8 positions agree with TRBD2. The CDR3 is made up of 14 amino acids. The V segment lost 5 bases and the J segment 4 bases; nucleotides outside the gene matches: 6. Germline V gives CDR1 SGHRS, CDR2 YFSETQ. CDR3 residues: CASRTSVGPDTQYF. In DNA, the CDR3 is TGCGCCAGCAGGACTAGCGTGGGGCCAGATACGCAGTATTTT.

This clonotype occurred many times. V gene TRBV24-1 combines with J gene TRBJ2-5; D possibly corresponds to TRBD2 (5 bases). Germline CDR1 is KGHDR and CDR2 is SFDVKD. The CDR3 totals 12 residues. Trimming took off 3 bases at V and 9 bases at J, with 10 bases between the two ends. CDR3 nucleotides: TGTGCCACCAGTGATCGGACGGAGGCCCAGTACTTC. Encoded protein: CATSDRTEAQYF.

This clonotype was seen repeatedly, ten times or more. This chain links TRBV6-5 with TRBJ2-7; 8 bases agree with TRBD2. Trimming cost V 2 bases and J 6 bases; bases outside gene matches: 6. The V gene's germline CDR1 is MNHEY and CDR2 SVGAGI. This CDR3 contains 14 residues. The CDR3 sequence: CASSYGGLGAEQYF. The CDR3 nucleotides read TGTGCCAGCAGTTACGGGGGACTAGGCGCCGAGCAGTACTTC.

Points on this clonotype: A far larger clone is one nucleotide away, so this likely arose from a read error. The V call is TRBV6-8, the J call TRBJ2-7; tentatively, D is TRBD1 (8 bases). Germline V gives CDR1 MNHGY, CDR2 SAAAGT. Trimming took off 2 bases at V and 1 base at J, with 30 bases between the two ends. The CDR3 spans 21 residues. This CDR3 is CASSYPTRDRWTRGVSYEQYF. CDR3 sequence (DNA): TGTGCCAGCAGTTACCCAACCAGGGACAGGTGGACTAGAGGGGTTTCCTACGAGCAGTACTTC.

At least ten counts were recorded for this clonotype. V gene TRBV7-9 combines with J gene TRBJ2-5, with a tentative D call TRBD2 (5 bases). CDR1 and CDR2 from the germline V gene are SEHNR and FQNEAQ (reference sequence). The CDR3 loop spans 14 amino acids. V was pared by 7 bases and J by 5 bases, with 17 bases between. CDR3 nucleotides: TGTGCCAGCACGCGGACGGGGTTTTGGGAGACCCAGTACTTC. Translation gives CASTRTGFWETQYF. Together with reference TRBV7-9 and TRBJ2-5, the CDR3 gives the full variable domain: DTGVSQNPRHKITKRGQNVTFRCDPISEHNRLYWYRQTLGQGPEFLTYFQNEAQLEKSRLLSDRFSAERPKGSFSTLEIQRTEQGDSAMYLCASTRTGFWETQYFGPGTRLLVL.

This clonotype appeared many times. The rearrangement joins TRBV18 to TRBJ1-2; 8 bases are a match to TRBD1. This CDR3 spans 11 amino acids. V shed 5 bases, J shed 9 bases, and the junction held 2 bases outside the gene matches. The germline V gene encodes CDR1 KGHSH and CDR2 LQKENI. The CDR3 coding sequence is TGTGCCAGCTCAAGACAGGGGAGCTACACCTTC. Its protein product is CASSRQGSYTF.

This clonotype was detected many times. The CDR3 sequence is CAWSPVVHSPLHF. In DNA form, the CDR3 reads TGTGCCTGGAGTCCAGTCGTTCATTCACCCCTCCACTTT. The chain links TRBV30 to TRBJ1-6; D remains unclear. V lost 2 bases to trimming and J lost 8 bases, with 10 bases between them. The CDR3 has 13 amino acids. The germline CDR1 and CDR2 sequences are GTSNPN and SVGIG (reference sequence). The whole variable domain, remainder taken from reference TRBV30 and TRBJ1-6, is SQTIHQWPATLVQPVGSPLSLECTVEGTSNPNLYWYRQAAGRGLQLLFYSVGIGQISSEVPQNLSASRPQDRQFILSSKKLLLSDSGFYLCAWSPVVHSPLHFGNGTRLTVT.

This clonotype was observed at least ten times. The CDR3 loop reads CASSFPGDTQYF. As DNA, the CDR3 is TGCGCCAGCAGCTTCCCGGGGGATACGCAGTATTTT. V and J are TRBV5-1 and TRBJ2-3, with D possibly TRBD2 on 5 matching bases. This CDR3 region has 12 residues. The V gene's germline CDR1 is SGHRS and CDR2 YFSETQ. Trimming took off 2 bases at V and 6 bases at J, with 7 bases between the two ends.

This clonotype was detected ten times or more. This chain joins TRBV6-1 and TRBJ2-3, with TRBD2 matching over 12 bases. Germline assignment: CDR1 MNHNS and CDR2 SASEGT. Trimming at V came to 7 bases and at J to 4 bases, leaving 6 bases not matched to a gene. This CDR3 is built from 15 residues. CDR3 residues: CASKTSGRASDTQYF. Here the CDR3 DNA reads TGTGCCAGCAAGACTAGCGGGAGAGCTTCAGATACGCAGTATTTT.

This clonotype came up many times. This rearrangement joins TRBV12-3 or TRBV12-4 to TRBJ1-2, with D unresolved. This CDR3 has 13 amino acids. V shed 5 bases and J shed 8 bases, with 15 bases lying between them. CDR3 loop: CASSPMTMEGYTF. The CDR3 DNA reads as TGTGCCAGCAGTCCTATGACGATGGAGGGCTACACCTTC.

On this clonotype itself: Germline is not matched at one junction end, which may reflect a read error. The rearrangement uses TRBV6-1 and TRBJ1-2; D ambiguous. Germline V CDR1 and CDR2: MNHNS, SASEGT. The CDR3 sequence is 13 residues long. The DNA for the CDR3 is TGTGCCAGCAGCGGGAAAGGGTATTTCGGCTACACCTTT. This gives the protein CASSGKGYFGYTF.

This clonotype was found many times. CDR3 bases: TGTGCCAGCAGTGAAGGACTTCAGCCCCAGCATTTT. Its protein is CASSEGLQPQHF. The chain uses TRBV6-1 and TRBJ1-5; D ambiguous. The germline V and J ends were trimmed by 1 base and 6 bases, with 4 bases remaining between them. The CDR3 runs 12 residues. CDR1 and CDR2 from the germline V gene are MNHNS and SASEGT.

V gene TRBV28 combines with J gene TRBJ2-2; tentatively, D is TRBD1 (6 bases). Per germline, CDR1 MDHEN and CDR2 SYDVKM. V gave up 4 bases and J gave up 13 bases, with 22 bases separating them. The CDR3 length is 15 residues. CDR3: CASSWTASNTVGLFF. The CDR3 bases are TGTGCCAGCAGTTGGACAGCTTCGAACACCGTGGGGCTGTTTTTT.

This clonotype was recorded many times. The genes are TRBV6-1 and TRBJ1-5; no definite D call. Germline-derived CDR1 and CDR2 are MNHNS and SASEGT. V was pared by 8 bases and J by 2 bases, with 7 bases between. The CDR3 extends over 12 amino acids. The CDR3: CASGWGNQPQHF. The CDR3 DNA reads TGTGCCAGCGGCTGGGGCAATCAGCCCCAGCATTTT.

This clonotype occurred a few times. The genes are TRBV12-5 and TRBJ1-1, with D perhaps TRBD1 (5 bases). The CDR3 runs to 13 residues. Deletions cut 2 bases from V and 5 bases from J, with 9 bases between. Germline loops: CDR1 LGHNT, CDR2 FRNRAP. The CDR3 loop is CASGLNWGTEAFF. Here the CDR3 DNA reads TGTGCTAGTGGTTTGAATTGGGGGACTGAAGCTTTCTTT.

The chain links TRBV20-1 to TRBJ2-7; perhaps TRBD2 as D (6 bases). The CDR3 totals 14 residues. Between the trimmed V and J ends, which lost 3 bases and 4 bases, there was a span of 16 bases. CDR1 and CDR2 (germline): DFQATT, SNEGSKA (reference sequence). The CDR3 is CSARSWGRSYEQYF. CDR3 DNA: TGCAGTGCTAGGTCTTGGGGGAGGTCTTACGAGCAGTACTTC.

The sample holds many counts of this clonotype. The chain couples TRBV18 to TRBJ1-4, with TRBD1 matching 7 bases. V was pared by 6 bases and J by 6 bases, with 7 bases of the junction left unmatched. This CDR3 has 14 residues. In germline, CDR1 is KGHSH, CDR2 LQKENI. The CDR3 protein is CASSYTGAYEKLFF. DNA for the CDR3: TGTGCCAGCTCTTATACAGGGGCTTATGAAAAACTGTTTTTT.

A word on this clonotype: This probably arose from a read error, given a far larger clone one base away. The chain employs TRBV2 and TRBJ2-5; D possibly corresponds to TRBD2 (7 bases). This CDR3 region has 16 residues. Germline values: CDR1 SNHLY, CDR2 FYNNEI. The DNA of the CDR3 is TGTGTCAGCAGTGTCTACGGGGGGACAACCCTCTCCACCCAGTACTTC. Protein: CVSSVYGGTTLSTQYF.

Ten or more counts support this clonotype. This chain connects TRBV28 to TRBJ1-4; D is undetermined. CDR3 length: 14 amino acids. With 5 bases removed from V and 5 bases from J, the gap between germline ends came to 12 bases. The germline V gene has CDR1 MDHEN and CDR2 SYDVKM. The CDR3 protein is CASSRTDLNEKLFF. CDR3 nucleotide sequence: TGTGCCAGCAGTCGGACGGACCTAAATGAAAAACTGTTTTTT.

This clonotype was recorded at least ten times. The V call is TRBV30, the J call TRBJ2-1, with TRBD1 matching over 9 bases. Unmatched junction bases numbered 6, after V lost 1 base and J lost 2 bases. Germline CDR1 is GTSNPN and CDR2 is SVGIG (reference sequence). The CDR3 runs to 16 residues. The DNA of the CDR3 is TGTGCCTGGAGTGCCGTTCGGGACAGGGCCTACAATGAGCAGTTCTTC. Translating it yields CAWSAVRDRAYNEQFF. The variable domain in full, with the rest retrieved from reference TRBV30 and TRBJ2-1, is SQTIHQWPATLVQPVGSPLSLECTVEGTSNPNLYWYRQAAGRGLQLLFYSVGIGQISSEVPQNLSASRPQDRQFILSSKKLLLSDSGFYLCAWSAVRDRAYNEQFFGPGTRLTVL.

This clonotype showed up many times. The rearrangement joins TRBV3-1 to TRBJ1-5; D gene ambiguous. The CDR3 runs 16 residues. V lost 2 bases and J lost 5, with 16 bases in between. CDR1 is LGHDT and CDR2 is YNNKEL in the germline V gene (reference sequence). CDR3 protein: CASSQSPSGSHQPQHF. The CDR3 DNA follows: TGTGCCAGCAGCCAATCGCCGTCAGGATCCCATCAGCCCCAGCATTTT.

This clonotype has ten or more counts. Here the CDR3 reads CASSVGRGALFNEQFF. The CDR3 DNA follows: TGTGCCAGCAGCGTAGGTCGAGGGGCGTTGTTTAATGAGCAGTTCTTC. The rearrangement links TRBV9 to TRBJ2-1; D may be TRBD1 or TRBD2 (5 bases each). The V and J ends lost 0 bases and 7 bases respectively, with 17 bases between them. Per the germline V gene, CDR1 is SGDLS and CDR2 is YYNGEE. CDR3 size: 16 residues.

Points on this clonotype: Given a far larger clone just one base away, this is likely a sequencing read error. This chain links TRBV2 with TRBJ1-3, with D hard to call. Germline CDR1 reads SNHLY; CDR2 reads FYNNEI. The length of the CDR3 is 16 residues. The V end lost 6 bases, the J end lost 0 bases, and 15 bases lay between the germline ends. The CDR3 sequence: CASSHHWVGSGNTIYF. DNA for the CDR3: TGTGCCAGCAGCCATCATTGGGTCGGCTCTGGAAACACCATATATTTT.

This clonotype has ten or more counts. The rearrangement uses TRBV11-2 and TRBJ2-4; D unclear. Germline CDR1 SGHAT, CDR2 FQNNGV. The V end lost 2 bases, the J end lost 0 bases, and 8 bases lay between the germline ends. This CDR3 comprises 15 residues. The CDR3 protein is CASSLTGRAKNIQYF. CDR3 nucleotide sequence: TGTGCCAGCAGCTTAACGGGCCGAGCCAAAAACATTCAGTACTTC.

This clonotype was seen many times. The CDR3 here is CASSLLNYEQYF. The CDR3 DNA reads TGTGCCAGCAGCCTACTAAACTACGAGCAGTACTTC. The rearrangement links TRBV11-2 to TRBJ2-7; D gene ambiguous. Germline CDR1 reads SGHAT; CDR2 reads FQNNGV. The V end lost 5 bases, the J end lost 3 bases, and 8 bases lay between the germline ends. The CDR3 contains 12 residues.